These 10 T cell receptor beta chains came from one sample sequenced in a study of CD8+CD57+ T cells in acquired aplastic anemia. Using genomic DNA as the template, TCR beta VDJ and CDR3 profiling was carried out. Using its own MiXCR run on the reads, TCRdb lists one record per CDR3 protein. The repertoire holds 150,000 to 200,000 distinct CDR3 sequences, with less than 65% as singletons. The sequenced sample was sorted CD4+, CD8+, or CD8+CD57+ T cells (not recorded which) from PBMCs. The origin of the receptors is a human donor with severe aplastic anemia or a healthy control (not recorded which).

J is TRBJ2-5 and V is TRBV7-8, with no clear D. The germline V and J ends were trimmed by 6 bases and 1 base, with 9 bases remaining between them. The germline CDR1 and CDR2 sequences are SGHVS and FQNEAQ. The CDR3 length is 13 residues. CDR3 sequence (DNA): TGTGCCAGCAGTTTGACTTTCCAAGAGACCCAGTACTTC. Its translation: CASSLTFQETQYF.

The chain combines TRBV10-3 with TRBJ2-7; D is unresolved. CDR1 ENHRY and CDR2 SYGVKD come from the germline V gene. The CDR3 length is 13 residues. Trimming removed 10 bases at V and 2 bases at J, with 15 bases between. The chain's CDR3 is CASAPTQAYEQYF. DNA of the CDR3: TGTGCCAGCGCCCCCACCCAAGCCTACGAGCAGTACTTC.

This clonotype is a singleton in its sample. The chain employs TRBV5-5 and TRBJ1-3; D not resolved. Germline-derived CDR1 and CDR2 are SGHKS and YYEKEE (reference sequence). The CDR3 is 13 residues long. V was shortened by 4 bases and J by 8 bases, with 13 bases between the two germline ends. The CDR3 DNA reads as TGTGCCAGCAGCCTCGAGCTTGCGGACACCATATATTTT. Its translation: CASSLELADTIYF.

The rearrangement uses TRBV7-2 and TRBJ2-3, with no clear D. The CDR3 consists of 16 residues. V was shortened by 3 bases and J by 6 bases, with 19 bases between the two germline ends. CDR1 SGHTA and CDR2 FQGNSA come from the germline V gene. The CDR3 sequence: CASSLRQIRSGDTQYF. CDR3 nucleotides: TGTGCCAGCAGCTTGAGACAAATTCGAAGTGGGGATACGCAGTATTTT.

The chain recombines TRBV20-1 with TRBJ2-5, with D perhaps assigned TRBD1 or TRBD2 (5 bases each). Trimming left V 6 bases short and J 1 base short, with 12 bases between. Germline CDR1 and CDR2: DFQATT and SNEGSKA (reference sequence). This CDR3 has 13 amino acids. The CDR3 here is CSAQGEGQETQYF. CDR3 sequence (DNA): TGCAGTGCCCAGGGTGAGGGCCAAGAGACCCAGTACTTC.

This chain uses TRBV29-1 with TRBJ2-5; 11 bases map to TRBD2. The CDR3 has 15 amino acids. With V trimmed by 6 bases and J by 7 bases, 13 bases remained unmatched. The germline V gene encodes CDR1 SQVTM and CDR2 ANQGSEA. Here the CDR3 reads CSVARSSGGPTTQYF. Written as DNA, the CDR3 is TGCAGCGTGGCGCGCTCTAGCGGGGGGCCAACGACCCAGTACTTC.

The chain couples TRBV19 to TRBJ2-5; 11 bases line up with TRBD2. CDR1 LNHDA and CDR2 SQIVND come from the germline V gene (reference sequence). This CDR3 is built from 18 residues. V was clipped by 2 bases and J by 2 bases; unmatched bases: 10. CDR3 bases: TGTGCCAGTAGTATAAGTAGCGGGGGGGCAATGGGGCAAGAGACCCAGTACTTC. It specifies CASSISSGGAMGQETQYF.

The chain recombines TRBV9 with TRBJ2-1, with TRBD2 matching over 7 bases. V dropped 3 bases and J dropped 7; count of bases not matched to a gene: 4. Germline lookup yields CDR1 SGDLS and CDR2 YYNGEE. The CDR3 consists of 13 residues. The CDR3 spells CASSGGLGNEQFF. CDR3 DNA: TGTGCCAGCAGCGGAGGACTAGGGAATGAGCAGTTCTTC.

The gene calls are TRBV6-5 and TRBJ2-3, with D hard to call. Trimming left V 0 bases short and J 2 bases short, with 6 bases between. The CDR3 runs to 14 residues. Germline values: CDR1 MNHEY, CDR2 SVGAGI. The CDR3 loop reads CASSYSGNTDTQYF. The CDR3 nucleotides read TGTGCCAGCAGTTACTCTGGGAACACAGATACGCAGTATTTT.

As regards this clonotype: One junction end does not reproduce the germline sequence, and a read error may be involved. The CDR3 is CASSEGSYQETQYF. Here the CDR3 DNA reads TGTGCCAGCAGTGAGGGATCGTACCAGGAGACCCAGTACTTC. The rearrangement joins TRBV25-1 to TRBJ2-5, with D hard to call. The CDR3 sequence is 14 residues long. CDR1 and CDR2 from the germline V gene are MGHDK and SYGVNS.